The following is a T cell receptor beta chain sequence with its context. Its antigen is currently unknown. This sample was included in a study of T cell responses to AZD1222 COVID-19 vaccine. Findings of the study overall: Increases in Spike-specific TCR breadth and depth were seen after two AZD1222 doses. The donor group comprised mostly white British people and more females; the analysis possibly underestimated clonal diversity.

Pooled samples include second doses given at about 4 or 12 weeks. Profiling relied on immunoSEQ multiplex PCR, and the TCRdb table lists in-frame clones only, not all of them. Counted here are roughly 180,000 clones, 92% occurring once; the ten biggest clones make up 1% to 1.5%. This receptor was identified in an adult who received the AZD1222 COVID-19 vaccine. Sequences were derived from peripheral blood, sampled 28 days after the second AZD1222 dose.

In DNA, the CDR3 is TGCGCCAGCAGCCAAGGGAGCGTATCCTCCTACGAGCAGTACTTC. Its protein is CASSQGSVSSYEQYF. The chain employs TRBV4-3 and TRBJ2-7; D uncertain. The CDR3 spans 15 residues. The ends were cut back, 1 base at V and 0 bases at J, with 10 bases in the middle. Per germline, CDR1 LGHNA and CDR2 YSLEER.